This TCR beta chain emerged from a study of blood T cells in healthy people across ages. The CDR3 totals 15 residues. Germline V gene sequence: CDR1 KGHSH, CDR2 LQKENI. Trimming took 3 bases from V and 5 from J; bases not matched to a gene: 5. For the second PCR, which ran for about 6 to 11 cycles, a sample-barcoded 5' primer and a J-beta primer mix were used. Each single sample gave us at least 2.5 million CDR3-containing paired-end reads. TCRdb re-derived calls from the 5' RACE reads in MiXCR, one entry per CDR3 protein. The table has roughly 2 million distinct CDR3 sequences, 40% to 55% seen once; the top ten hold about 2.1%. Study findings and constraints: Researchers report that TCR beta diversity correlated strongly with naive T cell percentage. Leaving the PBMCs unsorted stopped any conclusive comparison of naive versus antigen-experienced cells.

About this clonotype: Its antigen is not identified.

This TCR came from a middle-aged woman in good health. V is TRBV18 and J is TRBJ2-3, with 10 bases aligning to TRBD2. The sequencing input was blood. The CDR3, as DNA: TGTGCCAGCTCACCGGAACTAGCGGGGAAAGATACGCAGTATTTT. Its protein is CASSPELAGKDTQYF.